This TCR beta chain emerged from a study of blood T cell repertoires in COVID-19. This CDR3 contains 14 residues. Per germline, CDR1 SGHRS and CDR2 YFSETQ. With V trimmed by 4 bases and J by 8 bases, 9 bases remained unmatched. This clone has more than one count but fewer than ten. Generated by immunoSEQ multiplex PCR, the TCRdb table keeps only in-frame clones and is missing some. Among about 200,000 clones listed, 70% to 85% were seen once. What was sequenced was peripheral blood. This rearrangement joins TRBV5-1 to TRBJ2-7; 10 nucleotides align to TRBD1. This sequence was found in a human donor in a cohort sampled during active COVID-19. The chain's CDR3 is CASSRAGTGVQQYF. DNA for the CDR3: TGCGCCAGCAGCCGTGCTGGGACAGGGGTTCAGCAGTACTTC.